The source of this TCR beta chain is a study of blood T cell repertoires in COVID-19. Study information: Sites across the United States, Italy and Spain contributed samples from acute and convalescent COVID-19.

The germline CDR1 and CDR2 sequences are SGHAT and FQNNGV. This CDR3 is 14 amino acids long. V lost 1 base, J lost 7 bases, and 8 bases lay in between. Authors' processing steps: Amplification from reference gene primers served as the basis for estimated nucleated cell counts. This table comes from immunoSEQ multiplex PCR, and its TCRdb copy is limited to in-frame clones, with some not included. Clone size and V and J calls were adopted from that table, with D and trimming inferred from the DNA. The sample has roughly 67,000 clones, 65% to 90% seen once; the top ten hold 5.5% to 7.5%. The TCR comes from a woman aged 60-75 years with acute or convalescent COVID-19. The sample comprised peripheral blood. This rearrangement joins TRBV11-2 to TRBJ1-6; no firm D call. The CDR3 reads CASSLGRENSPLHF. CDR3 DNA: TGTGCCAGCAGCTTAGGGCGGGAGAATTCACCCCTCCACTTT.